Below, 16 T cell receptor beta chains from the same sample are listed, as sequenced in a study of blood T cells in healthy people across ages. Alongside a J-beta primer mix, a sample-barcoded 5' primer served in a second PCR lasting roughly 7 to 11 cycles. TCRdb ran MiXCR on the 5' RACE reads and lists one entry per CDR3 protein. The sample shows about 1.6 million distinct CDR3 sequences, roughly 30% of them seen only once. Sequenced sample: blood. These receptors all come from a woman in her twenties or thirties in good health.

The chain has TRBV13 and TRBJ2-3, with 8 bases lining up with TRBD2. The CDR3 loop spans 19 amino acids. Losses at the gene ends were 2 bases for V and 3 bases for J; bases not matched to a gene: 16. Germline V gene data show CDR1 as PRHDT and CDR2 as FYEKMQ (reference sequence). The CDR3 sequence is CASSLSLWQAGGSTDTQYF. For the CDR3, the DNA is TGTGCCAGCAGCTTAAGTCTTTGGCAGGCGGGGGGATCAACAGATACGCAGTATTTT.

The table lists this clonotype with a count of one. The CDR3 is CASHLNGQNEQFF. The CDR3 DNA is TGCGCCAGCCACCTTAATGGACAAAACGAGCAGTTCTTC. The V gene is TRBV5-1, the J gene TRBJ2-1; tentative D call: TRBD1 (5 bases). Trimming left V 7 bases short and J 10 bases short, with 18 bases between. The CDR3 is 13 residues long. In germline, CDR1 is SGHRS, CDR2 YFSETQ. The entire variable domain, with the rest obtained from reference TRBV5-1 and TRBJ2-1, is as follows: KAGVTQTPRYLIKTRGQQVTLSCSPISGHRSVSWYQQTPGQGLQFLFEYFSETQRNKGNFPGRFSGRQFSNSRSEMNVSTLELGDSALYLCASHLNGQNEQFFGPGTRLTVL.

Turning to this clonotype: One junction end does not reproduce the germline sequence, and a read error may be involved. V gene TRBV4-1 combines with J gene TRBJ1-1, with 8 nucleotides matching TRBD1. Germline V gene lookup returns CDR1 MGHRA and CDR2 YSYEKL. The CDR3 length is 16 residues. The CDR3 is CVSSQRAGTGNTEAFF. Here the CDR3 DNA reads TGCGTCAGCAGCCAAAGGGCGGGGACAGGGAACACTGAAGCTTTCTTT.

The genes are TRBV24-1 and TRBJ2-5; 8 nucleotides agree with TRBD2. J gave up 5 bases and V 4 bases, and 11 bases lay outside the gene matches. Germline V CDR1 and CDR2: KGHDR, SFDVKD. The CDR3 totals 16 residues. The CDR3 DNA reads as TGTGCCACCAGTGACCCAAAGGCGGGGGGAGCGGAGACCCAGTACTTC. Translating it yields CATSDPKAGGAETQYF.

V gene TRBV7-8 combines with J gene TRBJ2-1; the D gene is possibly TRBD2 (6 bases). Germline V gene sequence: CDR1 SGHVS, CDR2 FQNEAQ. V shed 2 bases and J shed 9 bases, with 14 bases lying between them. The CDR3 is made up of 14 amino acids. This chain's CDR3 is CASSLIGSYSEQFF. The DNA of the CDR3 is TGTGCCAGCAGCTTAATCGGGAGCTATAGTGAGCAGTTCTTC.

The chain has TRBV5-1 and TRBJ2-5, with 8 bases matching TRBD1. The DNA end is more similar to TRBJ2-7, so the J call may be wrong. This CDR3 contains 14 residues. CDR1 is SGHRS, CDR2 YFSETQ, per germline. The DNA for the CDR3 is TGCGCCAGCGCCCCTAGGCAGGGGGCAAGCGAGCAGTACTTC. Translating gives CASAPRQGASEQYF.

This clonotype was counted only a few times. This chain uses TRBV12-3 or TRBV12-4 with TRBJ2-1; D is possibly TRBD1 (6 bases). CDR3 length equals 15 residues. V was pared by 4 bases and J by 3 bases, with 13 bases between. The CDR3 region has the DNA TGTGCCAGCAGTTCTCGTGGGGGCATCTACAATGAGCAGTTCTTC. It translates to CASSSRGGIYNEQFF.

The V call is TRBV5-6, the J call TRBJ1-2; no definite D call. The CDR3 contains 14 residues. Per germline, CDR1 SGHDT and CDR2 YYEEEE. The ends were cut back, 1 base at V and 6 bases at J, with 13 bases in the middle. In nucleotides, the CDR3 is TGTGCCAGCAGCTTGTTTAAGGATTTACATGGCTACACCTTC. It encodes CASSLFKDLHGYTF. The complete variable domain, with remaining parts taken from reference TRBV5-6 and TRBJ1-2, reads DAGVTQSPTHLIKTRGQQVTLRCSPKSGHDTVSWYQQALGQGPQFIFQYYEEEERQRGNFPDRFSGHQFPNYSSELNVNALLLGDSALYLCASSLFKDLHGYTFGSGTRLTVV.

The chain couples TRBV12-1 to TRBJ1-2; TRBD1 was called by the table and not checked on the DNA. TRBV12-1 is termed a pseudogene. This CDR3 has 14 amino acids. CDR3 coding DNA: TGTGCCAGCAGCTTCGGGACAGGGTACTATGGCTACACCTTC. It encodes CASSFGTGYYGYTF.

In its sample, this clonotype was seen once. The chain combines TRBV19 with TRBJ1-1; 8 bases are shared with TRBD1. Germline V gene lookup returns CDR1 LNHDA and CDR2 SQIVND (reference sequence). The CDR3 extends over 13 amino acids. J lost 2 bases, V lost 10 bases, and 6 bases had no gene match. CDR3 in DNA: TGTGCCACCGAGGGACAGGTCAACACTGAAGCTTTCTTT. Amino acids: CATEGQVNTEAFF.

CDR3 amino acids: CASSHYDDYEQYF. CDR3 DNA: TGTGCCAGCAGCCATTATGACGATTACGAGCAGTACTTC. The rearrangement links TRBV16 to TRBJ2-7; no definite D call. CDR3 length equals 13 residues. CDR1 KGHSY and CDR2 FQNENV come from the germline V gene. V was cut by 3 bases and J by 4 bases, with 10 bases left in between.

This clonotype showed up just a few times. The chain has TRBV7-9 and TRBJ2-1; 12 bases align to TRBD2. The CDR3 is made up of 16 amino acids. Germline V gene data show CDR1 as SEHNR and CDR2 as FQNEAQ (reference sequence). V was clipped by 5 bases and J by 0 bases; unmatched bases: 2. CDR3: CASSMTSGGSYNEQFF. The DNA of the CDR3 is TGTGCCAGCAGCATGACTAGCGGGGGCTCCTACAATGAGCAGTTCTTC.

The V call is TRBV7-2, the J call TRBJ2-4; TRBD1 aligns across 10 bases. The closer fit of TRBJ2-7 to the DNA end suggests the J call may be wrong. The V gene's germline CDR1 is SGHTA and CDR2 FQGNSA. The CDR3 totals 14 residues. This CDR3 is CASSTGTGVNEQYF. DNA of the CDR3: TGTGCCAGCAGCACGGGGACAGGGGTGAACGAGCAGTACTTC.

V and J are TRBV20-1 and TRBJ2-3; TRBD2 matches 8 bases. The CDR3 contains 15 residues. Germline V lookup: CDR1 DFQATT, CDR2 SNEGSKA (reference sequence). With 2 bases clipped from V and 8 bases from J, the junction kept 12 bases outside the gene matches. The CDR3 here is CSARTVGRAFGTQYF. The CDR3 DNA sequence: TGCAGTGCTAGAACTGTCGGGAGGGCCTTCGGTACGCAGTATTTT.

The rearrangement joins TRBV27 to TRBJ2-1; TRBD2 agrees at 11 bases. Germline V gene sequence: CDR1 MNHEY, CDR2 SMNVEV (reference sequence). This CDR3 comprises 13 residues. With 6 bases clipped from V and 10 bases from J, the junction kept 5 bases outside the gene matches. The CDR3 coding sequence is TGTGCCAGCAGACGGGGACTAGCGGAGGAGCAGTTCTTC. This sequence encodes CASRRGLAEEQFF.

As concerns this clonotype: One junction end disagrees with the germline gene, perhaps due to a read error. This rearrangement joins TRBV2 to TRBJ2-7; no clear D gene. The J call may be wrong; the DNA end is better matched by TRBJ2-4. The germline V gene has CDR1 SNHLY and CDR2 FYNNEI. The CDR3 loop spans 11 amino acids. The CDR3 region has the DNA TGTGCCGGCAGTGGGTCTAACATTCAGTACTTC. Encoded protein: CAGSGSNIQYF.